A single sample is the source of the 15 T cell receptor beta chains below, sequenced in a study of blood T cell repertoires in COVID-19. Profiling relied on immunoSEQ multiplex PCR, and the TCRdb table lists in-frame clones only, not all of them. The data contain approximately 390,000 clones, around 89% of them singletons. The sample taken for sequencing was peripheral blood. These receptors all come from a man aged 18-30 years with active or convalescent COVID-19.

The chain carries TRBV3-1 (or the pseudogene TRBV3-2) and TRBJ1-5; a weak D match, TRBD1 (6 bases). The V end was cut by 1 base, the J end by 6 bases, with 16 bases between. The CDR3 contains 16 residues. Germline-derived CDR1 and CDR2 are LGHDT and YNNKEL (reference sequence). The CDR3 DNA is TGTGCCAGCAGCCAAGGAATCCAGGGGAGGGTTCAGCCCCAGCATTTT. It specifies CASSQGIQGRVQPQHF.

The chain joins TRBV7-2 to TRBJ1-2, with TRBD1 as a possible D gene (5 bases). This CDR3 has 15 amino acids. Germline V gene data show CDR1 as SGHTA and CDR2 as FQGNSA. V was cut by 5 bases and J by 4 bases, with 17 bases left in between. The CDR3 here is CASSPRQTKIYGYTF. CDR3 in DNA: TGTGCCAGCAGCCCCCGACAGACCAAAATCTATGGCTACACCTTC.

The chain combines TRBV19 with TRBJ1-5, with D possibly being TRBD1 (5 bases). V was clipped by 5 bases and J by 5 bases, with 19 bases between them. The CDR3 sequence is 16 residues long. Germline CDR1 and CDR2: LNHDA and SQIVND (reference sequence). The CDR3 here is CASSSAGHFADQPQHF. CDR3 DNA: TGTGCCAGTAGTTCCGCCGGACATTTCGCCGATCAGCCCCAGCATTTT.

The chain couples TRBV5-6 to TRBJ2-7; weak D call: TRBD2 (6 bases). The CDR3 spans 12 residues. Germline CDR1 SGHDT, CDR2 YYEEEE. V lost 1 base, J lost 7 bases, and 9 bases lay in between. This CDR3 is CASSLRDSEQYF. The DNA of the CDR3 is TGTGCCAGCAGCTTGAGGGACTCTGAGCAGTACTTC.

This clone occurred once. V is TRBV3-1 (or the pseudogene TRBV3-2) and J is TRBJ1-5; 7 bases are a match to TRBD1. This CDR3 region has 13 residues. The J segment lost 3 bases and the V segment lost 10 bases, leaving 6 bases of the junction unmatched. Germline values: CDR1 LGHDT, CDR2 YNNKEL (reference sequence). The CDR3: CANQTGLNQPQHF. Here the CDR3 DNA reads TGTGCCAACCAGACAGGGCTCAATCAGCCCCAGCATTTT.

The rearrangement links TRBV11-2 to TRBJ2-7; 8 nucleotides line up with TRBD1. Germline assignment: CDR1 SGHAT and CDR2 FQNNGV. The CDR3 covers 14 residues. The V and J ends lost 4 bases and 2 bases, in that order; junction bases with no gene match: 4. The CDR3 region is CASSYDRGPYEQYF. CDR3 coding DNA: TGTGCCAGCAGCTACGACAGGGGACCCTACGAGCAGTACTTC.

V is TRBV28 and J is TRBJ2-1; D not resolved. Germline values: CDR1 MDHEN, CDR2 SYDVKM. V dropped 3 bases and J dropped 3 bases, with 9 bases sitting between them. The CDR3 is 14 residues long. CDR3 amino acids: CASSFGGSYNEQFF. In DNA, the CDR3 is TGTGCCAGCAGTTTCGGCGGCAGCTACAATGAGCAGTTCTTC.

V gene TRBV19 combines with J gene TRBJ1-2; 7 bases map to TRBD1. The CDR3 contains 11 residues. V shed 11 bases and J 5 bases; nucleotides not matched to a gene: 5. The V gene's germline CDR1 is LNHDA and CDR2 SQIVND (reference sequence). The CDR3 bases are TGTGCCTGCGGACAGGCGTATGGCTACACCTTC. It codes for CACGQAYGYTF.

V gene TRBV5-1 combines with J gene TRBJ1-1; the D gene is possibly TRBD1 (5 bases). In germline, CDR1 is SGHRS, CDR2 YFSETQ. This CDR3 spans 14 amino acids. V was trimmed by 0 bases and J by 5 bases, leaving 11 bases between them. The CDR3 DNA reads TGCGCCAGCAGCTTGGCGGGGGTTTGGACTGAAGCTTTCTTT. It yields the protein CASSLAGVWTEAFF.

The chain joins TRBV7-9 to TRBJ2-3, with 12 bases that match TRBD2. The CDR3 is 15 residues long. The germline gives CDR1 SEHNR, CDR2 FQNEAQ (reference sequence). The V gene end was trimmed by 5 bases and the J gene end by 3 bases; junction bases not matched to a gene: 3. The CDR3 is CASSTTSGSTDTQYF. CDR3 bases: TGTGCCAGCAGCACGACTAGCGGGAGTACAGATACGCAGTATTTT.

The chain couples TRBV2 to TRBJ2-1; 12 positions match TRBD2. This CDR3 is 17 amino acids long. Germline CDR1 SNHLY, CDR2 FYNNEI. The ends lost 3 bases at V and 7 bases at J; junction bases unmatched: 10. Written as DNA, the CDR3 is TGTGCCAGCAGTGATATCCCCCGGACTAGCGGGGTAAATGAGCAGTTCTTC. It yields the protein CASSDIPRTSGVNEQFF.

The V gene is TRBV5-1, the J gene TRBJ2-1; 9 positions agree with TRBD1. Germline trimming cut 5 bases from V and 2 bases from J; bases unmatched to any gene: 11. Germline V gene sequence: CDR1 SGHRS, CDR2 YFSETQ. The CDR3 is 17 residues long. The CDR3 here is CASSPQGADTTYNEQFF. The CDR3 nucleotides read TGCGCCAGCAGTCCACAGGGGGCGGACACCACCTACAATGAGCAGTTCTTC.

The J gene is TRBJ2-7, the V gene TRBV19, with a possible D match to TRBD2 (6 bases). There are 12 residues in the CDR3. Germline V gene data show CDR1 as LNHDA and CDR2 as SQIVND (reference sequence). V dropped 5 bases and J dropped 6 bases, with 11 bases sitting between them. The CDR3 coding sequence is TGTGCCAGTAGTCAGGGACTCGGCGAGCAGTACTTC. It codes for CASSQGLGEQYF.

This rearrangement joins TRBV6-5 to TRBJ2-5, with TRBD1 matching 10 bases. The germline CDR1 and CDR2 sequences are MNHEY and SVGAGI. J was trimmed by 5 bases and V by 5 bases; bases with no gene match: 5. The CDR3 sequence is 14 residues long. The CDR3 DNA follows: TGTGCCAGCAGTCCTGGACAGGGGGGGGAGACCCAGTACTTC. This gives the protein CASSPGQGGETQYF.

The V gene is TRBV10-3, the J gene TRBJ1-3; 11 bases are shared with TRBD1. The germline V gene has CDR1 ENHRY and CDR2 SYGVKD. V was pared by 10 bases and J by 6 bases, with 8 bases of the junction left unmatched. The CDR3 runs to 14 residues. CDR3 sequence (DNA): TGTGCCAACCCGCTAGGACAGGGGGCAAACACCATATATTTT. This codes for CANPLGQGANTIYF.